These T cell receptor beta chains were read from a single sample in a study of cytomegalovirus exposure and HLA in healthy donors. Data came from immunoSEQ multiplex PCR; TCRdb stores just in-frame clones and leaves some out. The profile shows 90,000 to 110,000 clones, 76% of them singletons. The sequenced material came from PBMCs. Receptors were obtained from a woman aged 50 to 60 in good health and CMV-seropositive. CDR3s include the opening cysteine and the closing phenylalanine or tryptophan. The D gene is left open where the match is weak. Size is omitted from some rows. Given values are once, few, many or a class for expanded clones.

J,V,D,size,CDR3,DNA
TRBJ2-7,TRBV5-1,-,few,CASSLTGAKDEQYF,TGCGCCAGCAGCTTGACTGGGGCGAAGGACGAGCAGTACTTC
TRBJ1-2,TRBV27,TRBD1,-,CASSSRDRSLGNGYTF,TGTGCCAGCAGTTCCCGGGACAGGTCATTGGGGAATGGCTACACCTTC
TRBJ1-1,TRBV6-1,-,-,CASSEDGGTEAFF,TGTGCCAGCAGCGAAGACGGGGGCACTGAAGCTTTCTTT
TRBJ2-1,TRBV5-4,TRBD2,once,CASTQPRSGGRNEQFF,TGTGCCAGCACCCAGCCACGTAGCGGGGGAAGGAATGAGCAGTTCTTC
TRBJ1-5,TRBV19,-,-,CASSSRDQPQHF,TGTGCCAGTAGTTCGCGAGATCAGCCCCAGCATTTT
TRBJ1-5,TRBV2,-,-,CASSGQGGQPQHF,TGTGCCAGCAGTGGGCAGGGCGGTCAGCCCCAGCATTTT
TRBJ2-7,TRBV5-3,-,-,CARSPFACARAPNSYEQYF,TGTGCCAGAAGCCCGTTTGCTTGTGCACGAGCTCCGAACTCCTACGAGCAGTACTTC
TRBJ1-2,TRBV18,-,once,CASSPRTGDYGYTF,TGTGCCAGCTCACCACGTACGGGAGACTATGGCTACACCTTC
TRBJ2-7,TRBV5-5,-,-,CASSLEAGASYEQYF,TGTGCCAGCAGCTTGGAGGCAGGGGCTTCGTACGAGCAGTACTTC
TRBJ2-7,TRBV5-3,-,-,CARSLPDTIYEQYF,TGTGCCAGAAGCTTGCCGGACACCATATACGAGCAGTACTTC
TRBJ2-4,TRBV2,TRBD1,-,CASSVGTGKNSQYF,TGTGCCAGCAGTGTCGGGACAGGCAAAAACAGTCAGTACTTC
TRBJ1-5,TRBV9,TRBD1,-,CASSVGTGDQPQHF,TGTGCCAGCAGCGTAGGGACAGGCGATCAGCCCCAGCATTTT
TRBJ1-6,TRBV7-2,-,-,CASSSYNSPLHF,TGTGCCAGCAGCTCTTATAATTCACCCCTCCACTTT
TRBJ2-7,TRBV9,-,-,CASSSMRGGAYEQYF,TGTGCCAGCAGCTCGATGCGGGGTGGGGCCTACGAGCAGTACTTC
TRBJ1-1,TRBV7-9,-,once,CALDGRRDTEAFF,TGTGCCCTCGACGGCAGGAGGGACACTGAAGCTTTCTTT
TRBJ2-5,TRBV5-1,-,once,CASSLEGVGETQYF,TGCGCCAGCAGCTTGGAGGGGGTAGGGGAGACCCAGTACTTC
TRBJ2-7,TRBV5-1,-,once,CASSPRLGARNIDEQYF,TGCGCCAGCAGCCCTAGGCTTGGGGCCCGGAATATCGACGAGCAGTACTTC
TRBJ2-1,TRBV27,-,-,CASSHNEQFF,TGTGCCAGCAGTCATAATGAGCAGTTCTTC
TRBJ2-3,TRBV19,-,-,CASSMWGSSSRLGTDTQYF,TGTGCCAGTAGTATGTGGGGCAGCTCTTCTAGACTGGGCACAGATACGCAGTATTTT
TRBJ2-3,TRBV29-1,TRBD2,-,CSVEGGGLAGTDTQYF,TGCAGCGTTGAAGGGGGGGGACTAGCGGGCACAGATACGCAGTATTTT
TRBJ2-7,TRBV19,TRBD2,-,CASSALGGRIGYEQYF,TGTGCCAGTAGTGCCCTGGGGGGGAGGATCGGCTACGAGCAGTACTTC
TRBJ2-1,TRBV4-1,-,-,CASSPSALESEQFF,TGCGCCAGCAGCCCAAGTGCCCTGGAGTCTGAGCAGTTCTTC